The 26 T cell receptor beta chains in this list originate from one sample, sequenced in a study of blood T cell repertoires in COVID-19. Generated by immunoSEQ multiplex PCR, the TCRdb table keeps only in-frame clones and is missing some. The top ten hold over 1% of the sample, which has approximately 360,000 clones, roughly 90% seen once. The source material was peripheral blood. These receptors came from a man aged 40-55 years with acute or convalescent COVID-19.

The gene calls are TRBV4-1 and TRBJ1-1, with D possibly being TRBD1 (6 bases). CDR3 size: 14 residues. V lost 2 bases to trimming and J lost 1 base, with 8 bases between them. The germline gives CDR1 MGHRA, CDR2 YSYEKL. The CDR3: CASSQSQGNTEAFF. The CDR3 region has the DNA TGCGCCAGCAGCCAATCACAGGGGAACACTGAAGCTTTCTTT.

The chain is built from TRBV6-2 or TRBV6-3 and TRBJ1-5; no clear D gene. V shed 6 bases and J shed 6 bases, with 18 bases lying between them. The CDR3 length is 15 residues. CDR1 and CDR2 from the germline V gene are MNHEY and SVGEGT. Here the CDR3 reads CASSPSGVGIQPQHF. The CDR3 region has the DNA TGTGCCAGCAGCCCCTCCGGGGTGGGGATTCAGCCCCAGCATTTT.

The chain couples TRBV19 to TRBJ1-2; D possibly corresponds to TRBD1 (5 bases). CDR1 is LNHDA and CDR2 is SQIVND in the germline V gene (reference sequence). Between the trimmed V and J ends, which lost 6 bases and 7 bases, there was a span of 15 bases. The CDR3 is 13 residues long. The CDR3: CASSLGAIGGYTF. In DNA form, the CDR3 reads TGTGCCAGTAGCCTAGGGGCGATTGGTGGCTACACCTTC.

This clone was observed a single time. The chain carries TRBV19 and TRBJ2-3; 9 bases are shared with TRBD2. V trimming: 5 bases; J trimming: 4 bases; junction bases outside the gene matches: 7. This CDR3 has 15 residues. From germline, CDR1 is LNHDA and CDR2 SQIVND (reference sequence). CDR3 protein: CASSLAGRSPDTQYF. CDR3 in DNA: TGTGCCAGTAGTCTAGCGGGGAGGTCCCCAGATACGCAGTATTTT.

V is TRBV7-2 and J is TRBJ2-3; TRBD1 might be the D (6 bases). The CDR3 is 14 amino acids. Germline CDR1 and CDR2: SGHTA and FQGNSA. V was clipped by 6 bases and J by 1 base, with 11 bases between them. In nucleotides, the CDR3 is TGTGCCAGCAGTCCAGAGGGGGGCACAGATACGCAGTATTTT. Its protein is CASSPEGGTDTQYF. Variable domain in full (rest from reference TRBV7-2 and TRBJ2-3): GAGVSQSPSNKVTEKGKDVELRCDPISGHTALYWYRQSLGQGLEFLIYFQGNSAPDKSGLPSDRFSAERTGGSVSTLTIQRTQQEDSAVYLCASSPEGGTDTQYFGPGTRLTVL.

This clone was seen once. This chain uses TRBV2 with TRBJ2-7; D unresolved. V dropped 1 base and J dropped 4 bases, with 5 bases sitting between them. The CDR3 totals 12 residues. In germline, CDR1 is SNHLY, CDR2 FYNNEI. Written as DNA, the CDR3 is TGTGCCAGCAGTGAAGATAGATACGAGCAGTACTTC. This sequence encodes CASSEDRYEQYF.

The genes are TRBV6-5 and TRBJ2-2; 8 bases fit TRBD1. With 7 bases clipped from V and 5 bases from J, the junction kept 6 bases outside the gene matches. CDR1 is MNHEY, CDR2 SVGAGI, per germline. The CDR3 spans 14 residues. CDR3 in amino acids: CASMGQAGTGELFF. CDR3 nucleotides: TGTGCCAGCATGGGACAGGCGGGGACCGGGGAGCTGTTTTTT.

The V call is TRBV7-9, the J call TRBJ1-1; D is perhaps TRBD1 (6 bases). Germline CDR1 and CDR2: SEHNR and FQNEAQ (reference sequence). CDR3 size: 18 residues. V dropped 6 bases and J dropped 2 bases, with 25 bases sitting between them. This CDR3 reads CASRDVLSKRTENTEAFF. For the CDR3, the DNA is TGTGCCAGCAGGGACGTCCTCTCAAAGCGGACAGAAAACACTGAAGCTTTCTTT.

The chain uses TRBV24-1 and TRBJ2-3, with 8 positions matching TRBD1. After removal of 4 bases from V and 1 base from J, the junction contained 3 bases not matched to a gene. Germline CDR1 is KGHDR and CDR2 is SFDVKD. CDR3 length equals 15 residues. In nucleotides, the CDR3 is TGTGCCACCAGTGAGGAGGGACAGGGCACAGATACGCAGTATTTT. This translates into CATSEEGQGTDTQYF.

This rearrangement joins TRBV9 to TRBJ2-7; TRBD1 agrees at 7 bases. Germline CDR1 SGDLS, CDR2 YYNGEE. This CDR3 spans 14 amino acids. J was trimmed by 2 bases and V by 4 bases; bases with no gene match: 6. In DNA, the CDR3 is TGTGCCAGCAGCCTAGGACAGGCCACCTACGAGCAGTACTTC. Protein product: CASSLGQATYEQYF.

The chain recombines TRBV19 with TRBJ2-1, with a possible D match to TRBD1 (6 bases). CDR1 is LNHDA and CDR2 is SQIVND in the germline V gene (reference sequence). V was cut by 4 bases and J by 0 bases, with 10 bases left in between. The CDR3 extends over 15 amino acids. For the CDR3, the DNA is TGTGCCAGTAGTACACAGGGCCTCTCCTACAATGAGCAGTTCTTC. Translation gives CASSTQGLSYNEQFF.

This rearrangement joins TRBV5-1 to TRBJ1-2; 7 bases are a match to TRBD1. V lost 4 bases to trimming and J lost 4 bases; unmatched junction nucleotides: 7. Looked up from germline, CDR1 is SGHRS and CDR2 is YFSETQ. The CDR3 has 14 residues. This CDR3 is CASSKDREGYGYTF. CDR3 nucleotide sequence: TGCGCCAGCAGCAAAGACAGGGAAGGCTATGGCTACACCTTC.

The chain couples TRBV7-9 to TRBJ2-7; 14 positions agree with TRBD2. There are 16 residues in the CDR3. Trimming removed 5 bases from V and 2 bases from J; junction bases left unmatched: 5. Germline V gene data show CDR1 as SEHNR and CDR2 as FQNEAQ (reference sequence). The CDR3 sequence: CASSTGTSGSPYEQYF. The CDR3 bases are TGTGCCAGCAGCACTGGGACTAGCGGGAGTCCCTACGAGCAGTACTTC.

The CDR3 DNA reads TGTGCCACCAGCAGGGGCGGGGAAAACGGCGAGCAGTACTTC. Encoded protein: CATSRGGENGEQYF. This chain links TRBV15 with TRBJ2-7; maybe TRBD2 (6 bases). The CDR3 length is 14 residues. Trimming cost V 3 bases and J 6 bases, with 15 bases left between them. Germline V gene sequence: CDR1 LNHNV, CDR2 YYDKDF (reference sequence).

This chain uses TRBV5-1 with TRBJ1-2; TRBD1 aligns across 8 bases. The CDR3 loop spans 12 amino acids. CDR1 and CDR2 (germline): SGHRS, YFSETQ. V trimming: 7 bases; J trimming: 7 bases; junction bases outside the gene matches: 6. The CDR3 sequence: CASSGQAIGYTF. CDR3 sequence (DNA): TGCGCCAGCTCGGGACAGGCTATTGGCTACACCTTC. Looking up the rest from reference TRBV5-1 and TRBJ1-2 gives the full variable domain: KAGVTQTPRYLIKTRGQQVTLSCSPISGHRSVSWYQQTPGQGLQFLFEYFSETQRNKGNFPGRFSGRQFSNSRSEMNVSTLELGDSALYLCASSGQAIGYTFGSGTRLTVV.

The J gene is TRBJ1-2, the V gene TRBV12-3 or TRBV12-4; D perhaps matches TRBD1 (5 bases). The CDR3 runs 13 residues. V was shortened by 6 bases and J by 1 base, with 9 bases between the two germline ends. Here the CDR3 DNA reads TGTGCCAGCAGCTATGACAGTAACTATGGCTACACCTTC. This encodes CASSYDSNYGYTF.

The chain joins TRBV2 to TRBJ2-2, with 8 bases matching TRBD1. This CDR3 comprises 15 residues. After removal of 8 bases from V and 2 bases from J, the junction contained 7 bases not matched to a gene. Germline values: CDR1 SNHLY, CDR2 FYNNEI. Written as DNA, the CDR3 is TGTGCCAGCCGACGACAGGGGCGTAACACCGGGGAGCTGTTTTTT. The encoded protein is CASRRQGRNTGELFF.

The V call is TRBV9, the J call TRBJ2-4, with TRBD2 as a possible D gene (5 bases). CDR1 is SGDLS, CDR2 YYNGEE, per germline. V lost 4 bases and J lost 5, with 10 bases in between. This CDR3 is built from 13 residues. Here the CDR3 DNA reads TGTGCCAGCAGCAAAGCCGGGGAAAACATTCAGTACTTC. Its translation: CASSKAGENIQYF.

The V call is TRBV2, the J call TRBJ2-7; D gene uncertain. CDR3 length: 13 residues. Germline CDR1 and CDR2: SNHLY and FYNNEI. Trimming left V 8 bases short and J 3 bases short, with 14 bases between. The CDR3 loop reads CASGEAPNYEQYF. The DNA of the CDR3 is TGTGCCAGCGGCGAGGCCCCGAACTACGAGCAGTACTTC.

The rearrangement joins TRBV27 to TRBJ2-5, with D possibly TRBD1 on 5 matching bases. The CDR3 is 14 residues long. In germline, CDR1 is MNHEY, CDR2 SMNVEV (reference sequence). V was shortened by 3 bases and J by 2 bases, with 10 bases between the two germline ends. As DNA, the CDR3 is TGTGCCAGCAGTTTCAGACAGACGCAAGAGACCCAGTACTTC. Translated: CASSFRQTQETQYF.

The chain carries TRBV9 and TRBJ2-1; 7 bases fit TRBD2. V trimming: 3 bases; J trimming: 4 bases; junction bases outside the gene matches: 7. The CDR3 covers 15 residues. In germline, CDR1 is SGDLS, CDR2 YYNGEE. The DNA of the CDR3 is TGTGCCAGCAGCGCAAGCGGGGATATATACAATGAGCAGTTCTTC. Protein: CASSASGDIYNEQFF.

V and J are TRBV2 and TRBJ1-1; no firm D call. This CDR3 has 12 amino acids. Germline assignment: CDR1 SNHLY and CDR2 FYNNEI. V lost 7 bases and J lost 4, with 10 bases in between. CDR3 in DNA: TGTGCCAGCACATGGGAGAGCACTGAAGCTTTCTTT. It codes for CASTWESTEAFF.

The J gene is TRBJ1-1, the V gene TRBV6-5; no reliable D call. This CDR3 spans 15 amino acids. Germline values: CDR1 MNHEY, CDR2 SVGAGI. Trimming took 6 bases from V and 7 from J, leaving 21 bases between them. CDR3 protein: CASRDTQPGAREAFF. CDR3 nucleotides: TGTGCCAGCAGGGATACCCAACCGGGAGCCCGTGAAGCTTTCTTT.

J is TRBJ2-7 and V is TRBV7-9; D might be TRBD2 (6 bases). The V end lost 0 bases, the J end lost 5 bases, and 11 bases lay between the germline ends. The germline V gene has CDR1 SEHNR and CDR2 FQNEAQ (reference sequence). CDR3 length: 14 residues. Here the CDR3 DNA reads TGTGCCAGCAGCTTAGCGGGAGGAAGGAACGAGCAGTACTTC. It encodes CASSLAGGRNEQYF.

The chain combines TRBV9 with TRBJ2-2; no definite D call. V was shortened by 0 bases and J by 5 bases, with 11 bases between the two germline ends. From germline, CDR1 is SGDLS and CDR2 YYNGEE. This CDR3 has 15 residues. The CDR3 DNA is TGTGCCAGCAGCGTAGTCGGGTCACGGACCGGGGAGCTGTTTTTT. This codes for CASSVVGSRTGELFF.

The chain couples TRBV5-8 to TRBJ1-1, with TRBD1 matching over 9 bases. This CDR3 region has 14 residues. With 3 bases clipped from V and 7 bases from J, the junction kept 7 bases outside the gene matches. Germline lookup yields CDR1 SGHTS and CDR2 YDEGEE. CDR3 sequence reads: CASSSGTGTGEAFF. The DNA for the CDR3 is TGTGCCAGCAGCTCAGGGACAGGGACTGGTGAAGCTTTCTTT.